This TCR beta chain was sequenced in a study of human T cells and chemical hapten exposure. As for the study in general: The study traced per-sample TCR yield variation mainly to small differences in pooled library volumes.

In TCRdb, the RACE reads were re-called with MiXCR into one record per CDR3 protein. This sample carries fewer than 85,000 distinct CDR3 sequences, about 8.6% of them seen once, and the ten largest clones take 1.5% to 1.7%. CDR3 size: 14 residues. CDR1 MNHNY and CDR2 SVGAGI come from the germline V gene (reference sequence). The junction had 5 bases not matched to a gene; V was cut back by 6 bases and J by 6 bases. The time point here: healthy volunteer bleed at 6 weeks. Total RNA was isolated from whole blood that had not been fractionated. The sequencing input was whole blood. The chain joins TRBV6-6 to TRBJ2-3, with TRBD1 matching 11 bases. The sequence derives from a male donor in good health. Some clones in this sample may be carry-over from other donors' samples. CDR3 loop: CASSSDRGRDTQYF. The CDR3 region has the DNA TGTGCCAGCAGCTCGGACAGGGGGCGGGATACGCAGTATTTT.